The rows below give T cell receptor beta chains drawn from one sample of a study of technical replicates of blood from several donors. Measured with immunoSEQ multiplex PCR; TCRdb has only the in-frame clones, and not every one. The data show approximately 88,000 clones, 94% seen once. The sequenced sample consisted of T cells isolated from PBMCs. These receptors all stem from a human donor in good health. Each CDR3 is given with its conserved first and last residue. The order of the fields is J gene, V gene, D gene, clone size, CDR3 DNA, CDR3 protein. The D gene is left open where the match is weak. Only some rows state a clone size, as once, few, many or a class for expanded clones.

TRBJ2-3	TRBV7-3	-	-	TGTGCCAGCAGCTTAACCGGGAAGTCCAGCGGGGATACGCAGTATTTT	CASSLTGKSSGDTQYF
TRBJ2-2	TRBV7-6	-	-	TGTGCCAGCAGCTTATTCGTCAACACCGGGGAGCTGTTTTTT	CASSLFVNTGELFF
TRBJ2-5	TRBV7-6	TRBD2	-	TGTGCCAGCAGCTTAGTGGGCGGGGGGAAAGAGACCCAGTACTTC	CASSLVGGGKETQYF
TRBJ2-3	TRBV7-8	TRBD1	-	TGTGCCAGCAGCTTAGGGATGCAGGGGGTCACAGATACGCAGTATTTT	CASSLGMQGVTDTQYF
TRBJ2-3	TRBV10-1	TRBD2	-	TGCGCCAGCAGCTCTAGCGGCTACACAGATACGCAGTATTTT	CASSSSGYTDTQYF
TRBJ2-2	TRBV7-6	-	-	TGTGCCAGCAGCGCCCGACAGAGTGCGAACACCGGGGAGCTGTTTTTT	CASSARQSANTGELFF
TRBJ1-1	TRBV5-1	-	-	TGCGCCAGCAGCTTGTCCGGGGTTCGAGTGAACACTGAAGCTTTCTTT	CASSLSGVRVNTEAFF
TRBJ2-1	TRBV5-1	-	-	TGCGCCAGCAGCGCCCTGGGGGGATCCACCTACAATGAGCAGTTCTTC	CASSALGGSTYNEQFF
TRBJ1-2	TRBV18	-	few	TGTGCCAGCTCACCTTTCACCCCCGACAGCTATGGCTACACCTTC	CASSPFTPDSYGYTF
TRBJ1-1	TRBV6-6	-	-	TGTGCCAGCAGAGAAGGAGGCTACACTGAAGCTTTCTTT	CASREGGYTEAFF
TRBJ2-1	TRBV9	-	-	TGTGCCAGCAGCGTAGCTAGCTCCTACAATGAGCAGTTCTTC	CASSVASSYNEQFF
TRBJ2-5	TRBV5-1	TRBD1	once	TGCGCCAGCAGCTTACTACAGGGGGCTATCCAAGAGACCCAGTACTTC	CASSLLQGAIQETQYF
TRBJ2-7	TRBV28	TRBD1	-	TGTGCCAGCAGCCTCGCACCGGGACAGGACACCTACGAGCAGTACTTC	CASSLAPGQDTYEQYF
TRBJ2-7	TRBV7-9	-	once	TGTGCCAGCAGGTCAGGGTCTTACGAGCAGTACTTC	CASRSGSYEQYF
TRBJ1-4	TRBV7-6	-	-	TGTGCCAGCAGCTTAGCAGTGTACGGAAAACTGTTTTTT	CASSLAVYGKLFF
TRBJ1-5	TRBV6-5	-	-	TGTGCCAGCAGTTACACGGGAAGCAATCAGCCCCAGCATTTT	CASSYTGSNQPQHF
TRBJ2-1	TRBV5-1	TRBD2	-	TGCGCCAGCAGCTTGGTGGGGGGGAATTACAATGAGCAGTTCTTC	CASSLVGGNYNEQFF
TRBJ1-6	TRBV6-4	-	-	TGTGCCAGCAGTGCCAGGACAGAGGATAATTCACCCCTCCACTTT	CASSARTEDNSPLHF
TRBJ2-5	TRBV11-1	-	-	TGTGCCAGCAGCTTTAATCAGCGGCCCGGGACCCAGTACTTC	CASSFNQRPGTQYF
TRBJ1-5	TRBV7-2	-	-	TGTGCCAGCAGCTCCAACCAGGGGTATCAGCCCCAGCATTTT	CASSSNQGYQPQHF
TRBJ2-7	TRBV28	-	-	TGTGCCAGCAGTAGGGGAGGTCGGGTCTACGAGCAGTACTTC	CASSRGGRVYEQYF
TRBJ1-4	TRBV28	-	-	TGTGCCAGCAGTTCGCAGGGAGGAGAAAAACTGTTTTTT	CASSSQGGEKLFF
TRBJ2-4	TRBV5-4	TRBD1	-	TGTGCCAGCAGCTTGGCCTGGGACAGGGGTAACATTCAGTACTTC	CASSLAWDRGNIQYF
TRBJ2-2	TRBV7-9	TRBD2	-	TGTGCCAGCAGCTACGGACTAGCGGGAACCGGGGAGCTGTTTTTT	CASSYGLAGTGELFF
TRBJ1-4	TRBV28	TRBD1	-	TGTGCCAGCAGTTTTAGGTGGACAGGAGCTAATGAAAAACTGTTTTTT	CASSFRWTGANEKLFF
TRBJ2-3	TRBV5-1	TRBD2	-	TGCGCCAGCAGCTTAGAGCGGGGTATCACAGATACGCAGTATTTT	CASSLERGITDTQYF
TRBJ2-1	TRBV4-2	TRBD2	-	TGTGCCAGCAGCCTAGGACTAGCGGGTACCCTCTCCTACAATGAGCAGTTCTTC	CASSLGLAGTLSYNEQFF
TRBJ2-5	TRBV7-6	TRBD2	-	TGTGCCAGCAGCTACGAAGGGAGGGAACAAGAGACCCAGTACTTC	CASSYEGREQETQYF
TRBJ2-3	TRBV5-1	TRBD2	-	TGCGCCAGCAGCTTGGACGTGGCGGGGGACACAGATACGCAGTATTTT	CASSLDVAGDTDTQYF
TRBJ1-1	TRBV10-1	TRBD1	-	TGCGCCAACAAGAATCGCCGACAAACAGGGGGCAGGTGGAGCACTGAAGCTTTCTTT	CANKNRRQTGGRWSTEAFF
TRBJ2-7	TRBV9	-	-	TGTGCCAGCAGCGTAGGGTCCGGACTAAGCTACGAGCAGTACTTC	CASSVGSGLSYEQYF
TRBJ1-2	TRBV25-1	-	-	TGTGCCAGCAGTGACGGTGTCGGCTACACCTTC	CASSDGVGYTF
TRBJ2-3	TRBV19	TRBD2	-	TGTGCCAGTAGTATCAGCGGGGGGGCAACAGATACGCAGTATTTT	CASSISGGATDTQYF
TRBJ2-5	TRBV5-1	-	-	TGCGCCAGCACCTTGATGGTGGGGGCGCGCGAGACCCAGTACTTC	CASTLMVGARETQYF
TRBJ2-7	TRBV28	-	-	TGTGCCAGCAGTTTAGTTTTCCAGCGGAGCTACGAGCAGTACTTC	CASSLVFQRSYEQYF
TRBJ2-5	TRBV4-1	-	-	TGCGCCAGCAGCCAAGTCACGAGCCAAGAGACCCAGTACTTC	CASSQVTSQETQYF
TRBJ1-5	TRBV9	TRBD1	-	TGTGCCAGCAGCCGAGGACAGGGTGGCAATCAGCCCCAGCATTTT	CASSRGQGGNQPQHF
TRBJ2-1	TRBV5-8	-	-	TGTGCCAGCAGCTTTCGTGAGCAGTTCTTC	CASSFREQFF
TRBJ2-1	TRBV5-6	TRBD1	-	TGTGCCAGCAGCTTGGCTACAGGGGTCTACTACAATGAGCAGTTCTTC	CASSLATGVYYNEQFF